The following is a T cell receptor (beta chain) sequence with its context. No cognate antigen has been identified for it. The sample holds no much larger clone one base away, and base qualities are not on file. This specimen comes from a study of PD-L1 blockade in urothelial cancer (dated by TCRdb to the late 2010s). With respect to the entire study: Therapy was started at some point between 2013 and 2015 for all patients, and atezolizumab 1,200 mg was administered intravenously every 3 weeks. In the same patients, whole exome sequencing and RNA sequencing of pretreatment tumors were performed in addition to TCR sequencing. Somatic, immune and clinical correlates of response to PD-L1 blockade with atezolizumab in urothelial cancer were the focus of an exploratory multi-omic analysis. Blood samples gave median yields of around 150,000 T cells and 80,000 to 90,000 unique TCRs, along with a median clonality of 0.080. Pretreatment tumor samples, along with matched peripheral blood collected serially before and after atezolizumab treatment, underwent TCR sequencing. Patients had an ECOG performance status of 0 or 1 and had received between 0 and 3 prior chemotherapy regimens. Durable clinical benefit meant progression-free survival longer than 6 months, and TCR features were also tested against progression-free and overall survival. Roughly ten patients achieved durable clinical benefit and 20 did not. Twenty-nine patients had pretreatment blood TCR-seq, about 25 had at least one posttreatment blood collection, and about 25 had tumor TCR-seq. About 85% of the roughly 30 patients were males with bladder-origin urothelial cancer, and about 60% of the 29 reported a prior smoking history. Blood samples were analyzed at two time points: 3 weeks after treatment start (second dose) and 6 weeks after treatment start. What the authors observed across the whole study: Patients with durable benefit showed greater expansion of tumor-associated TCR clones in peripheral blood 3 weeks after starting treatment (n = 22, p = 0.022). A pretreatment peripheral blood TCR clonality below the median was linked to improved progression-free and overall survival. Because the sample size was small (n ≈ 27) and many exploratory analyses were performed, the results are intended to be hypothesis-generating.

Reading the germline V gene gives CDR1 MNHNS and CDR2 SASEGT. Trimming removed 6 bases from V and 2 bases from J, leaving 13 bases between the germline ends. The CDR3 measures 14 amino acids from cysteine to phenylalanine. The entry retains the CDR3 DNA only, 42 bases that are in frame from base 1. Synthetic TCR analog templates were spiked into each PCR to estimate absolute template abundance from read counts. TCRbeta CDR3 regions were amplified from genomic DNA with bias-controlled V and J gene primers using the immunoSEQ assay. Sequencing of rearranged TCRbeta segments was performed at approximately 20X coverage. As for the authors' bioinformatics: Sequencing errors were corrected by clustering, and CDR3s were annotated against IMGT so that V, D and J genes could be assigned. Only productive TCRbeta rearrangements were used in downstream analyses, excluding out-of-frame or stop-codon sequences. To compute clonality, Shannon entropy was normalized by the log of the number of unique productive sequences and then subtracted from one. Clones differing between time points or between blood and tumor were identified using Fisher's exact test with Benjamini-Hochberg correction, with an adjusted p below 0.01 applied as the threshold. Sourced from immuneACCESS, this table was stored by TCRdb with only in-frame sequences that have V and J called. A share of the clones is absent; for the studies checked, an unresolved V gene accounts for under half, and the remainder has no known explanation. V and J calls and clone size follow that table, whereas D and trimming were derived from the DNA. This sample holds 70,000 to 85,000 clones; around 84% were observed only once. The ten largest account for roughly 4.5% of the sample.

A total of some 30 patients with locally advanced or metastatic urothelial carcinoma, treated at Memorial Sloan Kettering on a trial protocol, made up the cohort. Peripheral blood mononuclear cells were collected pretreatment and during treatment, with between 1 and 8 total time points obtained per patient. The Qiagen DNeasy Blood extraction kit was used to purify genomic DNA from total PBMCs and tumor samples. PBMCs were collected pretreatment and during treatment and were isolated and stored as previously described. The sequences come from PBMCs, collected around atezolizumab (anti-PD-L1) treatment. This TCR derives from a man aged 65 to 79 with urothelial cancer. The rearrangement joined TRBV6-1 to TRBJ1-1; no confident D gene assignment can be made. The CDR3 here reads CASRVLRGNTEAFF. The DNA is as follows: TGTGCCAGCAGGGTACTCCGGGGTAACACTGAAGCTTTCTTT.